This T cell receptor (beta chain) originates from a study of T-cell reconstitution after alpha-beta-depleted transplantation in children. Study results and limitations: By about two months after transplant, alpha-beta T cells reportedly arose from several hundred graft clones that had expanded. T-cell counts and diversity at one year following transplant were attributed mainly to newly produced T cells. Surviving recipient T cells and thymic progenitors produced the high day-60 TCRbeta diversity seen in some patients.

Researchers prepared the TCRbeta library using unique molecular identifiers, the study reports. TCRdb independently ran MiXCR on the PCR reads; one entry per CDR3 protein. The table includes around 300,000 distinct CDR3 sequences, 6.5% to 9% detected once. This clonotype was counted ten times or more. The antigen is undetermined. The CDR3 runs 14 residues. V lost 3 bases and J lost 2, with 11 bases in between. Germline CDR1 reads MDHEN; CDR2 reads SYDVKM. V usage is TRBV28 and J usage is TRBJ2-7; D is unclear. This clonotype was obtained from a female patient between 2 and 15 years old who had a stem cell transplant for Fanconi anemia, so the T cells may come from the graft donor. The sequenced sample was peripheral blood, obtained 360 days after TCRalphabeta/CD19-depleted stem cell transplant. CDR3 sequence: CASSFRRMAYEQYF. DNA of the CDR3: TGTGCCAGCAGTTTTAGACGGATGGCCTACGAGCAGTACTTC.